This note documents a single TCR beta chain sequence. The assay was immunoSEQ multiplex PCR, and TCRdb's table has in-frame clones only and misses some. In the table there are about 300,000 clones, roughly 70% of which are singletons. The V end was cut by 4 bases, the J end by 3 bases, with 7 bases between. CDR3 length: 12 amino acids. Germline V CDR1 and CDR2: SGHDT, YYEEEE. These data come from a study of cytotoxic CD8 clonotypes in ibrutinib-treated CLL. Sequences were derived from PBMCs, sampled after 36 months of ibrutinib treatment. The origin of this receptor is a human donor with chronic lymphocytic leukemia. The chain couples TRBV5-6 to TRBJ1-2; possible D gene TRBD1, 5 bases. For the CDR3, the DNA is TGTGCCAGCAGCCCAGGGTACTATGGCTACACCTTC. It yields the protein CASSPGYYGYTF.